The 13 T cell receptor beta chains below come from one sample, sequenced in a study of HIV-infected patients and healthy controls (dated by TCRdb to about 2014). The library was generated by 5' RACE. Data came from an Illumina MiSeq. Reverse transcription of about 510 ng RNA was performed with SuperScript III using primers directed against the alpha and beta constant regions. Separate libraries for the alpha and beta chains were generated through chain-specific third strand synthesis that incorporated multiplexing indices. TCRdb applied fastp at Q25 and MiXCR to the public reads, then kept only in-frame beta chains. Rows with one shared CDR3 protein collapse into an entry with the most common genes and DNA. This sample is represented by fewer than 7,000 distinct CDR3 sequences; approximately 9.7% of them were singletons. Together, the top ten hold roughly 24% of the sample. The study collected follow-up blood from HIV-infected patients roughly three months, about 14 weeks, after antiretroviral therapy began. Whole blood was used without cell fractionation, so all unsorted peripheral T cells were reflected in the repertoire.

Sample: blood, taken during antiretroviral therapy. The receptors originated from an adult with HIV infection.

By share of the sample, this clonotype is large (0.1 to 1%). V usage is TRBV19 and J usage is TRBJ2-2, with D maybe TRBD1 (6 bases). Trimming took 4 bases from V and 2 from J, leaving 11 bases between them. Germline loops: CDR1 LNHDA, CDR2 SQIVND (reference sequence). This CDR3 has 15 residues. CDR3 amino acids: CASSTYRDNTGELFF. CDR3 bases: TGTGCCAGTAGTACCTACAGGGACAACACCGGGGAGCTGTTTTTT.

This clonotype appeared many times. The gene calls are TRBV4-3 and TRBJ2-2, with TRBD1 identical over 10 bases. J lost 6 bases, V lost 1 base, and 5 bases had no gene match. Germline CDR1 and CDR2: LGHNA and YSLEER. This CDR3 spans 16 amino acids. The CDR3 region is CASSQVRDRGAGELFF. As DNA, the CDR3 is TGCGCCAGCAGCCAAGTACGGGACAGGGGTGCCGGGGAGCTGTTTTTT.

This clonotype is medium-sized. The V call is TRBV19, the J call TRBJ1-6; D is possibly TRBD1 (6 bases). The CDR3 extends over 15 amino acids. Trimming removed 5 bases from V and 7 bases from J, with 15 bases in between. Germline V lookup: CDR1 LNHDA, CDR2 SQIVND (reference sequence). In DNA, the CDR3 is TGTGCCAGTAGTCCGGGGGCCAGGGTGAATTCACCCCTCCACTTT. Its translation is CASSPGARVNSPLHF.

By share, this clonotype ranks as medium-sized. The rearrangement links TRBV6-6 to TRBJ1-1; D unresolved. V lost 2 bases and J 3 bases, leaving 4 bases between the germline ends. Germline values: CDR1 MNHNY, CDR2 SVGAGI (reference sequence). This CDR3 has 12 amino acids. Here the CDR3 reads CASSYEDTEAFF. CDR3 DNA: TGTGCCAGCAGTTACGAGGACACTGAAGCTTTCTTT.

This clonotype has ten or more counts. The chain has TRBV27 and TRBJ2-2; tentatively, D is TRBD2 (6 bases). This CDR3 is 17 amino acids long. The ends were cut back, 7 bases at V and 0 bases at J, with 18 bases in the middle. CDR1 and CDR2 from the germline V gene are MNHEY and SMNVEV (reference sequence). The DNA of the CDR3 is TGTGCCAGCACCCCTTCGGGGGAGAGCCCGAACACCGGGGAGCTGTTTTTT. This gives the protein CASTPSGESPNTGELFF.

This clonotype counts as medium-sized. The chain recombines TRBV6-5 with TRBJ2-5; 7 nucleotides line up with TRBD2. The length of the CDR3 is 16 residues. Germline V lookup: CDR1 MNHEY, CDR2 SVGAGI. J lost 6 bases, V lost 2 bases, and 12 bases had no gene match. CDR3 sequence reads: CASSYRSGGVGQTQYF. The CDR3 DNA reads as TGTGCCAGCAGTTACAGATCGGGGGGTGTAGGACAGACCCAGTACTTC.

This clonotype is deemed medium-sized. This chain uses TRBV29-1 with TRBJ1-1; D is uncertain. The CDR3 covers 14 residues. Germline V gives CDR1 SQVTM, CDR2 ANQGSEA. The V and J ends lost 7 bases and 5 bases respectively, with 20 bases between them. The CDR3 is CSAQRGEGLTEAFF. The CDR3 nucleotides are TGCAGCGCCCAACGCGGCGAGGGTTTGACTGAAGCTTTCTTT.

In this sample, this clonotype is medium-sized. V usage is TRBV7-8 and J usage is TRBJ2-3, with no clear D. V lost 2 bases and J 2 bases, leaving 8 bases between the germline ends. Germline values: CDR1 SGHVS, CDR2 FQNEAQ. This CDR3 region has 14 residues. The CDR3 here is CASSLSTFTDTQYF. The CDR3 DNA is TGTGCCAGCAGCTTAAGTACTTTCACAGATACGCAGTATTTT.

This clonotype is labeled as medium-sized. The CDR3 loop is CASSGGTGIYEQYF. For the CDR3, the DNA is TGTGCCAGCAGTGGAGGGACAGGGATCTACGAGCAGTACTTC. The chain has TRBV6-5 and TRBJ2-7; 9 bases fit TRBD1. The germline gives CDR1 MNHEY, CDR2 SVGAGI. Trimming cost V 5 bases and J 3 bases; bases outside gene matches: 5. This CDR3 region has 14 residues.

The V and J genes are TRBV19 and TRBJ2-7; TRBD1 matches 8 bases. CDR1 is LNHDA and CDR2 is SQIVND in the germline V gene (reference sequence). V dropped 5 bases and J dropped 3; count of bases not matched to a gene: 6. This CDR3 spans 14 amino acids. The CDR3 sequence: CASSATGGNYEQYF. CDR3 bases: TGTGCCAGTAGTGCAACAGGGGGGAACTACGAGCAGTACTTC.

Sample share makes this clonotype medium-sized. The V call is TRBV7-7, the J call TRBJ2-1; possibly TRBD1 for D (6 bases). Trimming cost V 5 bases and J 4 bases, with 9 bases left between them. This CDR3 contains 13 residues. The V gene's germline CDR1 is SSHAT and CDR2 FNYEAQ (reference sequence). The CDR3 loop reads CASSDGQYNEQFF. CDR3 DNA: TGTGCCAGCAGCGACGGACAGTACAATGAGCAGTTCTTC. Together with reference TRBV7-7 and TRBJ2-1, the CDR3 gives the full variable domain: GAGVSQSPRYKVTKRGQDVTLRCDPISSHATLYWYQQALGQGPEFLTYFNYEAQPDKSGLPSDRFSAERPEGSISTLTIQRTEQRDSAMYRCASSDGQYNEQFFGPGTRLTVL.

The rearrangement links TRBV3-1 to TRBJ2-6; D possibly corresponds to TRBD2 (5 bases). Deletions cut 4 bases from V and 2 bases from J, with 18 bases between. This CDR3 comprises 18 residues. Germline CDR1 reads LGHDT; CDR2 reads YNNKEL (reference sequence). CDR3 coding DNA: TGTGCCAGCAGCCTACGGGCCTATACTAGGACTGGGGCCAACGTCCTGACTTTC. Its protein product is CASSLRAYTRTGANVLTF.

This clonotype is medium-sized by share. This chain links TRBV19 with TRBJ2-7; perhaps D is TRBD1 or TRBD2 (5 bases each). Germline assignment: CDR1 LNHDA and CDR2 SQIVND (reference sequence). Trimming stripped 6 bases from V and 3 bases from J, with 18 bases between. The CDR3 covers 15 residues. In DNA, the CDR3 is TGTGCCAGTAGCTCCGGGACCGCGGCCTACTACGAGCAGTACTTC. Its protein is CASSSGTAAYYEQYF.